These T cell receptor beta chains were read from a single sample in a study of T-cell memory formation after mild COVID-19. TCRdb passed the 5' RACE reads through MiXCR, listing each CDR3 protein once. The table has approximately 42,000 distinct CDR3 sequences, about 6.8% seen once; the top ten hold about 0.84%. Sample: PBMCs or a T cell subset sorted from them (not recorded which). These receptors all stem from an adult who had mild COVID-19 (a few samples of this study predate the infection). Cell type and time point are not known. Both conserved end residues are part of each CDR3. D genes are given only for firm matches. Not all rows give a size; the values are once, few, many and, for expanded clones, a class.

D	V	size	J	DNA	CDR3
-	TRBV5-1	many	TRBJ1-2	TGCGCCAGCAGCTTTGAACCGGGGACCTACTATGGCTACACCTTC	CASSFEPGTYYGYTF
-	TRBV6-6	-	TRBJ2-3	TGTGCCAGCAGTTACTCAGGAGGGTATACAGATACGCAGTATTTT	CASSYSGGYTDTQYF
-	TRBV11-2	-	TRBJ2-3	TGTGCCAGCAGACCCTCTGTAGGGGGGGCTAAAGATACGCAGTATTTT	CASRPSVGGAKDTQYF
-	TRBV5-6	many	TRBJ2-7	TGTGCCAGCAGCTTGAAGGGGGGTTTTCCCTACGAGCAGTACTTC	CASSLKGGFPYEQYF
-	TRBV4-1	-	TRBJ2-2	TGCGCCAGCAGCCGAGGAATGGACATTCTAAGAGGGACCGGGGAGCTGTTTTTT	CASSRGMDILRGTGELFF
TRBD2	TRBV7-2	many	TRBJ2-1	TGTGCCAGCAGCTTAGGGAGTACTAGCGGTACGAATGAGCAGTTCTTC	CASSLGSTSGTNEQFF
TRBD1	TRBV5-1	many	TRBJ2-2	TGCGCCAGCAGCTTGACAGGGGCGATGAACACCGGGGAGCTGTTTTTT	CASSLTGAMNTGELFF
-	TRBV14	few	TRBJ1-4	TGTGCCAGCAGCCAAGGACCACTGGGGGAAAAACTGTTTTTT	CASSQGPLGEKLFF
-	TRBV20-1	many	TRBJ1-1	TGCAGTGCTAGAGATAGGCACACTGAAGCTTTCTTT	CSARDRHTEAFF
TRBD2	TRBV19	many	TRBJ2-2	TGTGCCAGTAGTCTCGGTAGCGGGGGGGCCGACGGGGAGCTGTTTTTT	CASSLGSGGADGELFF
-	TRBV20-1	few	TRBJ1-4	TGCAGTGCTAGAGACAAGACCGGGCTGCACCCTGAAAAACTGTTTTTT	CSARDKTGLHPEKLFF
TRBD2	TRBV9	many	TRBJ2-1	TGTGCCAGCAGCGACTTAGCGGGAGTCCACAATGAGCAGTTCTTC	CASSDLAGVHNEQFF
-	TRBV5-1	many	TRBJ1-6	TGCGCCAGCGGCGACAGGTCCGATTCACCCCTCCACTTT	CASGDRSDSPLHF
-	TRBV7-9	-	TRBJ2-7	TGTGCCAGCAGCTTCAGCTTCTACGAGCAGTACTTC	CASSFSFYEQYF
-	TRBV7-2	few	TRBJ2-3	TGTGCCAGCAGCTTCTCGAGCACAGATACGCAGTATTTT	CASSFSSTDTQYF
TRBD2	TRBV5-1	many	TRBJ2-3	TGCGCCAGAATTTGGACTAGTTGCACAGATACGCAGTATTTT	CARIWTSCTDTQYF
-	TRBV5-1	many	TRBJ1-1	TGCGCCAGCAGCTTGGCTTTACAGGGTCTGTCGATGAACACTGAAGCTTTCTTT	CASSLALQGLSMNTEAFF
-	TRBV28	-	TRBJ1-5	TGTGCCAGCAGTTTAGGGGGCGTCCGTCAGCCCCAGCATTTT	CASSLGGVRQPQHF
TRBD1	TRBV6-5	many	TRBJ1-1	TGTGCCAGCAGTTTACTACCCTTGGACAGGGGGAACACTGAAGCTTTCTTT	CASSLLPLDRGNTEAFF
-	TRBV14	-	TRBJ2-3	TGTGCCAGCAGCCTGGGACCCTACCGCACAGATACGCAGTATTTT	CASSLGPYRTDTQYF
TRBD1	TRBV9	few	TRBJ2-1	TGTGCCAGCAGCGTAGGACTGACAGGGAGCTCCTACAATGAGCAGTTCTTC	CASSVGLTGSSYNEQFF
TRBD1	TRBV18	-	TRBJ2-3	TGTGCCAGCTCACGGATAACAGGGGGCCGGACAGATACGCAGTATTTT	CASSRITGGRTDTQYF
-	TRBV5-1	many	TRBJ2-1	TGCGCCAGCAGCTTGGAGGGGGGTTACAATGAGCAGTTCTTC	CASSLEGGYNEQFF
TRBD2	TRBV9	few	TRBJ2-1	TGTGCCAGCAGCCCCGGAGGAGTCGGCGGGGGGTACAATGAGCAGTTCTTC	CASSPGGVGGGYNEQFF
-	TRBV3-1	many	TRBJ2-3	TGTGCCAGCAGCCGGGGACTCCTTCGGGGGGATACGCAGTATTTT	CASSRGLLRGDTQYF
TRBD1	TRBV5-5	many	TRBJ2-2	TGTGCCAGCAGCCTAATCCCAGGGGGCAAGAACACCGGGGAGCTGTTTTTT	CASSLIPGGKNTGELFF
TRBD1	TRBV30	-	TRBJ2-7	TGTGCCTGGAGTATCTCTTGGACAGGCAAGACCTACGAGCAGTACTTC	CAWSISWTGKTYEQYF
-	TRBV27	few	TRBJ1-5	TGTGCCAGCAGTTTACGGCCAAATAGCAATCAGCCCCAGCATTTT	CASSLRPNSNQPQHF
-	TRBV6-1	-	TRBJ1-5	TGTGCCAGCACCCTGGACAGTAATCAGCCCCAGCATTTT	CASTLDSNQPQHF
-	TRBV7-3	-	TRBJ2-3	TGTGCCAGCAGCATCATGGCGGCTAGCGCAGATACGCAGTATTTT	CASSIMAASADTQYF
-	TRBV3-1	-	TRBJ2-7	TGTGCCAGCAGCCAAGATTACCTACCCTACGAGCAGTACTTC	CASSQDYLPYEQYF
-	TRBV6-5	many	TRBJ2-7	TGTGCCAGCACCAACTTCTACGAGCAGTACTTC	CASTNFYEQYF
TRBD1	TRBV2	many	TRBJ2-1	TGTGCCAGCTCCGAGGACAGGGCGACCTACAATGAGCAGTTCTTC	CASSEDRATYNEQFF